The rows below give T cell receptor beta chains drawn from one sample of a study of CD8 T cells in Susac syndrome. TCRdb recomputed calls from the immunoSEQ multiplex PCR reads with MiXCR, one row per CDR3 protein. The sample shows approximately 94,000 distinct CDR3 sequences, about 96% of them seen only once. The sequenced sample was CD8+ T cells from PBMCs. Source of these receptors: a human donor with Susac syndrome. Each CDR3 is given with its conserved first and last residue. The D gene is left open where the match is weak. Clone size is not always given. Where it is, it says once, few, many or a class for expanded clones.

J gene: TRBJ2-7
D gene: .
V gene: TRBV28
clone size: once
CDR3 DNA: TGTGCCAGCAGTTCTGGGGGGGACAGCGAGCAGTACTTC
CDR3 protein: CASSSGGDSEQYF

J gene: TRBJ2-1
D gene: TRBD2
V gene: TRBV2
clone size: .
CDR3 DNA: TGTGCCAGCGCATCTAGCGGGGGGCTTCAGTACAATGAGCAGTTCTTC
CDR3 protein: CASASSGGLQYNEQFF

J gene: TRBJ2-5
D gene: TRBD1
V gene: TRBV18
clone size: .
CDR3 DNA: TGTGCCAGCTCCGGACAGGGGGGAGAGACCCAGTACTTC
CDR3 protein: CASSGQGGETQYF

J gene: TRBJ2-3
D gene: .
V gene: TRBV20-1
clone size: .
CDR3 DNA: TGCAGTGCTAGTGGCGGCAGGGGAATAGATACGCAGTATTTT
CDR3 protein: CSASGGRGIDTQYF

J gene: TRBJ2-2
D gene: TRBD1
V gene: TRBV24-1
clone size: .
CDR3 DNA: TGTGCCACCGGGACAGGGGACACCGGGGAGCTGTTTTTT
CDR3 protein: CATGTGDTGELFF

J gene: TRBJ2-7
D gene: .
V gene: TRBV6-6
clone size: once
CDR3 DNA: TGTGCCAGCAACACCGGGACATCAATCTACGAGCAGTACTTC
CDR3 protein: CASNTGTSIYEQYF

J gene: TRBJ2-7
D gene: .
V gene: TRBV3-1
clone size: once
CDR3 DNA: TGTGCCAGCAGTCCTATTCCGGGACTCCCCCTAGGAGAGCAGTACTTC
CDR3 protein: CASSPIPGLPLGEQYF

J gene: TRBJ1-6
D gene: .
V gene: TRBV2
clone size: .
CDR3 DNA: TGTGCCAGCAGTGAAGTCTCTCGTAATTCACCCCTCCACTTT
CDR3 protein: CASSEVSRNSPLHF

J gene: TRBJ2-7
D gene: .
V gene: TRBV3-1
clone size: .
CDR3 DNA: TGTGCCAGGCTTGGCAGTTTAGCCTACGAGCAGTACTTC
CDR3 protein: CARLGSLAYEQYF

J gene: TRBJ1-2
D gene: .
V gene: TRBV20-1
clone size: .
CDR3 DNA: TGCAGTGCTAGAGATGGCCGGTGGGACTATGGCTACACCTTC
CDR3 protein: CSARDGRWDYGYTF

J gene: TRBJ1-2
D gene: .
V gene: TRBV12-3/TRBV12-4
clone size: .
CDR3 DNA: TGTGCCAGCTTAGCTCCGGGCGGCAATGGCTACACCTTC
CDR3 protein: CASLAPGGNGYTF

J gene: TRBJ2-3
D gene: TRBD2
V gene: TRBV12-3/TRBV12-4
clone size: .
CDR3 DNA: TGTGCCACTTCTAGCGGGAGTGCAGATACGCAGTATTTT
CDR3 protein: CATSSGSADTQYF

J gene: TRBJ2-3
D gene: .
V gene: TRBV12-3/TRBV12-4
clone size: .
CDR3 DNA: TGTGCCAGCAGGGGAGGGACTTCAGGGGGGACGCAGTATTTT
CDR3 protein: CASRGGTSGGTQYF

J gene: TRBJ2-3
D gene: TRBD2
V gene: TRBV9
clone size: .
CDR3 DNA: TGTGCCAGCAGCCCGGGGGAGCGGGGCCTTGCAGATACGCAGTATTTT
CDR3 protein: CASSPGERGLADTQYF

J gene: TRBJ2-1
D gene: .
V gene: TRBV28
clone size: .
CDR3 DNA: TGTGCCAGCAGTGCCCCAGGGTACAATGAGCAGTTCTTC
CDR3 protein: CASSAPGYNEQFF

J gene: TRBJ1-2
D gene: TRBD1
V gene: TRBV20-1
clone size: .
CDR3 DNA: TGCAGTGCTAGAGAAGAGGCAGGGGGAAACTATGGCTACACCTTC
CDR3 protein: CSAREEAGGNYGYTF